Below are 16 T cell receptor beta chains sequenced from a single sample in a study of shared T cell receptors in the human thymus. The assay was immunoSEQ multiplex PCR, and TCRdb's table has in-frame clones only and misses some. In the table there are about 610,000 clones, over 75% of which are singletons. The same data also went into a second study, on human thymus T cells.

Source material: thymocytes. The receptor source for this set is a boy under three years old with a congenital heart defect.

The chain employs TRBV5-4 and TRBJ2-7, with 7 bases lining up with TRBD2. The CDR3 is 14 residues long. Germline loops: CDR1 SGHNT, CDR2 YYREEE (reference sequence). J was trimmed by 2 bases and V by 4 bases; bases with no gene match: 6. The CDR3 region is CASSPDSGAYEQYF. For the CDR3, the DNA is TGTGCCAGCAGCCCCGACAGCGGGGCCTACGAGCAGTACTTC.

The rearrangement uses TRBV11-2 and TRBJ2-5; D might be TRBD2 (6 bases). V lost 3 bases and J lost 2, with 7 bases in between. Looked up from germline, CDR1 is SGHAT and CDR2 is FQNNGV. This CDR3 region has 13 residues. The CDR3 nucleotides are TGTGCCAGCAGCTTCGGGGGTCAAGAGACCCAGTACTTC. It specifies CASSFGGQETQYF. The full variable domain, rest sourced from reference TRBV11-2 and TRBJ2-5, is EAGVAQSPRYKIIEKRQSVAFWCNPISGHATLYWYQQILGQGPKLLIQFQNNGVVDDSQLPKDRFSAERLKGVDSTLKIQPAKLEDSAVYLCASSFGGQETQYFGPGTRLLVL.

The J gene is TRBJ2-7, the V gene TRBV5-1; D possibly corresponds to TRBD2 (5 bases). CDR1 and CDR2 (germline): SGHRS, YFSETQ. V lost 4 bases, J lost 4 bases, and 21 bases lay in between. The CDR3 sequence is 16 residues long. The CDR3 DNA is TGCGCCAGCAGCCCAGTGAGGGTGCGGGTCGTTTACGAGCAGTACTTC. Translating it yields CASSPVRVRVVYEQYF.

This clone has only one observation. The chain couples TRBV2 to TRBJ2-3; D remains unclear. The germline gives CDR1 SNHLY, CDR2 FYNNEI. This CDR3 spans 14 amino acids. Trimming removed 7 bases at V and 1 base at J, with 12 bases between. The CDR3 loop is CASTMGRRTDTQYF. Written as DNA, the CDR3 is TGTGCCAGCACCATGGGCCGACGCACAGATACGCAGTATTTT.

This clone was detected only once. The chain carries TRBV5-6 and TRBJ2-7, with 15 bases that match TRBD2. The V and J ends lost 0 bases and 2 bases, in that order; junction bases with no gene match: 9. The CDR3 is made up of 19 amino acids. Germline V lookup: CDR1 SGHDT, CDR2 YYEEEE. CDR3 loop: CASSLGGGTSGRTPYEQYF. The DNA for the CDR3 is TGTGCCAGCAGCTTGGGGGGCGGGACTAGCGGGAGGACCCCCTACGAGCAGTACTTC.

This chain connects TRBV11-3 to TRBJ2-1; TRBD1 matches 9 bases. V trimming: 5 bases; J trimming: 7 bases; junction bases outside the gene matches: 6. Germline V gene data show CDR1 as SGHNT and CDR2 as YENEEA. The CDR3 contains 14 residues. CDR3 region: CASSEDRGGNEQFF. CDR3 DNA sequence: TGTGCCAGCAGCGAGGACAGGGGCGGGAATGAGCAGTTCTTC.

The chain combines TRBV28 with TRBJ2-1, with TRBD1 as a possible D gene (6 bases). Trimming pared 6 bases from V and 11 bases from J, leaving 14 bases between. The CDR3 consists of 12 residues. From germline, CDR1 is MDHEN and CDR2 SYDVKM. CDR3 region: CASRGPGHQQFF. The DNA for the CDR3 is TGTGCCAGCAGGGGACCGGGACACCAGCAGTTCTTC.

V is TRBV7-2 and J is TRBJ2-7; 7 positions match TRBD2. CDR3 length: 15 amino acids. J lost 3 bases, V lost 7 bases, and 12 bases had no gene match. Germline values: CDR1 SGHTA, CDR2 FQGNSA. The CDR3 DNA reads TGTGCCAGCACTAGACGAGGACTAGTAGGCTACGAGCAGTACTTC. Translating it yields CASTRRGLVGYEQYF.

The chain joins TRBV14 to TRBJ2-3; TRBD2 matches 8 bases. The junction had 8 bases not matched to a gene; V was cut back by 2 bases and J by 1 base. The CDR3 totals 17 residues. CDR1 and CDR2 from the germline V gene are SGHDN and FVKESK. The CDR3 nucleotides read TGTGCCAGCAGCCAATATCGATTGCGGGAGGGCACAGATACGCAGTATTTT. Translating gives CASSQYRLREGTDTQYF.

The rearrangement links TRBV4-1 to TRBJ2-7; 8 bases match TRBD1. J was trimmed by 3 bases and V by 2 bases; bases with no gene match: 6. The CDR3 covers 15 residues. Per the germline V gene, CDR1 is MGHRA and CDR2 is YSYEKL. The CDR3 spells CASSQQGARLYEQYF. In DNA form, the CDR3 reads TGCGCCAGCAGCCAACAGGGGGCGCGACTCTACGAGCAGTACTTC.

The J gene is TRBJ2-7, the V gene TRBV21-1; TRBD2 was called by the table and not checked on the DNA. TRBV21-1 is a pseudogene. CDR3 length: 15 amino acids. CDR3 sequence: CASSKTGLATYEQYF. CDR3 DNA: TGTGCCAGCAGCAAAACGGGACTAGCGACGTACGAGCAGTACTTC.

This sequence joins TRBV11-2 and TRBJ1-1; D is unclear. Germline loops: CDR1 SGHAT, CDR2 FQNNGV. V was cut by 6 bases and J by 7 bases, with 18 bases left in between. This CDR3 spans 14 amino acids. The CDR3 DNA is TGTGCCAGCAGTTCGACTCCCGAACAAGATGAAGCTTTCTTT. This encodes CASSSTPEQDEAFF.

The rearrangement links TRBV25-1 to TRBJ2-1, with 10 nucleotides matching TRBD2. The CDR3 sequence is 16 residues long. Germline CDR1 is MGHDK and CDR2 is SYGVNS. V gave up 3 bases and J gave up 2 bases; unmatched junction bases: 4. The DNA of the CDR3 is TGTGCCAGCAGTGACCTTAGCGGGAGGACCTACAATGAGCAGTTCTTC. Amino acid sequence: CASSDLSGRTYNEQFF.

The chain combines TRBV5-1 with TRBJ1-3; 7 bases fit TRBD1. CDR1 SGHRS and CDR2 YFSETQ come from the germline V gene. This CDR3 is 16 amino acids long. The junction had 11 bases not matched to a gene; V was cut back by 3 bases and J by 5 bases. CDR3 in DNA: TGCGCCAGCAGCTCCGAGGCGGGACAGATTAGAAACACCATATATTTT. As protein: CASSSEAGQIRNTIYF.

The chain carries TRBV7-7 and TRBJ2-1; 8 nucleotides match TRBD2. CDR1 SSHAT and CDR2 FNYEAQ come from the germline V gene (reference sequence). The CDR3 loop spans 15 amino acids. J gave up 7 bases and V 0 bases, and 5 bases lay outside the gene matches. The CDR3 reads CASSLAAGVTNEQFF. CDR3 DNA sequence: TGTGCCAGCAGCTTAGCAGCGGGAGTTACAAATGAGCAGTTCTTC.

The V call is TRBV7-3, the J call TRBJ2-1; TRBD2 matches at 7 bases. Looked up from germline, CDR1 is SGHTA and CDR2 is FQGTGA. J gave up 7 bases and V 0 bases, and 6 bases lay outside the gene matches. The CDR3 is 15 residues long. The CDR3: CASSLTVVGGNEQFF. The CDR3 DNA is TGTGCCAGCAGCTTAACCGTGGTCGGGGGGAATGAGCAGTTCTTC.